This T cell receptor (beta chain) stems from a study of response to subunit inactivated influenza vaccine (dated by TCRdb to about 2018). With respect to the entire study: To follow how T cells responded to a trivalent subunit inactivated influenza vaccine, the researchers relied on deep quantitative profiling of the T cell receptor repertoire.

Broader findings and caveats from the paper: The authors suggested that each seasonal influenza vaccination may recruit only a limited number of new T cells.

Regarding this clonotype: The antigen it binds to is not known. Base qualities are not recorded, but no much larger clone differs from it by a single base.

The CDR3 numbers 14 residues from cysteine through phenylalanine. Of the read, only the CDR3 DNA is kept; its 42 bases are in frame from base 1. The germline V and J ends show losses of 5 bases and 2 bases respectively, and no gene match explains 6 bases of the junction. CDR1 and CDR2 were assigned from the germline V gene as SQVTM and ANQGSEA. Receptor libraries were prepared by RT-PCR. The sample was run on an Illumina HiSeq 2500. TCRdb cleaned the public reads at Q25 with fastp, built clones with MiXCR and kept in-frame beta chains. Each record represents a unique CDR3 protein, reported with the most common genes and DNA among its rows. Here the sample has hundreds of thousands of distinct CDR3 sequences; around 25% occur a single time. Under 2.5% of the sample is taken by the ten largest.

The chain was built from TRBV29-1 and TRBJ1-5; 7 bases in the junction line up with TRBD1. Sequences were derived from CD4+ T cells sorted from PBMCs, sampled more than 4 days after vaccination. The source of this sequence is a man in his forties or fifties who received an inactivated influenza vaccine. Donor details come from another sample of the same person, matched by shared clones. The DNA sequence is TGCAGCGTTAAGACTGGACAGGGCAATCAGCCCCAGCATTTT. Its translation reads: CSVKTGQGNQPQHF.